The clone carrying this T cell receptor beta chain was seen many times. Its target is not known. This record comes from a study of identical twins. General study findings and limits: Donors were not followed over many years; analysis was cross-sectional.

Trimming took off 0 bases at V and 6 bases at J, with 6 bases between the two ends. The CDR3 is 13 amino acids. Germline CDR1 reads MNHEY; CDR2 reads SMNVEV (reference sequence). There were only healthy Caucasians among the donors. A template switching step contributed a universal primer site, while unique molecular identifiers were present in the cDNA. A single record per CDR3 protein comes from TCRdb applying MiXCR to the 5' RACE reads. Altogether some 1,700,000 distinct CDR3 sequences are present, around 29% being singletons, with the ten largest covering about 0.27%. The sequenced sample consisted of cord blood. This TCR was sampled from a newborn girl in good health. The J gene is TRBJ2-1, the V gene TRBV27, with no clear D. CDR3 loop: CASSLSASNEQFF. CDR3 DNA: TGTGCCAGCAGTTTATCGGCATCCAATGAGCAGTTCTTC.